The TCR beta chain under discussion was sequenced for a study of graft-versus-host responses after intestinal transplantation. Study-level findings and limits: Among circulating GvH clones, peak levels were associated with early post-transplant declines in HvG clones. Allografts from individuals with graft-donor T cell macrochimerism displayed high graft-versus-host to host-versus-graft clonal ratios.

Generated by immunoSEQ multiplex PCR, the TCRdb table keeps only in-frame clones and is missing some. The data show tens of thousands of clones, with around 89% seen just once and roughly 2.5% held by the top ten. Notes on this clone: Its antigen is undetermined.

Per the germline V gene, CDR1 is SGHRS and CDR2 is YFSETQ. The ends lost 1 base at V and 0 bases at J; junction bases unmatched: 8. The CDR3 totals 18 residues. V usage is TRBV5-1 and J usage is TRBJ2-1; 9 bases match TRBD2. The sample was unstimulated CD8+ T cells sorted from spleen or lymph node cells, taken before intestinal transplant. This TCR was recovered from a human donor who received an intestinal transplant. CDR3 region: CASSLSDGREGSYNEQFF. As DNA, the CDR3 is TGCGCCAGCAGCTTGAGTGACGGGCGGGAGGGCTCCTACAATGAGCAGTTCTTC.